This T cell receptor beta chain was retrieved from a study of tumor-infiltrating lymphocytes in primary liver carcinoma listed by TCRdb under 2017. For the study in its entirety: Between November 2015 and 2016, roughly five patients in China with histopathologically diagnosed primary liver carcinoma had surgical resection. Of the five patients (three men and two women, aged 30 to 69 years), four had hepatocellular carcinoma and one had combined HCC and intrahepatic cholangiocarcinoma. The tumors of the five patients were staged as T1-T3 N0M0, with maximum diameters ranging from about 4 to 11 cm. Each sample produced about 3.65 to 7.13 million productive TCRbeta reads, and read depth showed no significant difference between tissue types. The study combined TCRbeta repertoire sequencing, expression microarrays and whole-exome sequencing across five regions of each liver tumor, with adjacent normal tissue and blood. A total of 35 specimens from 5 patients went through TCRbeta repertoire sequencing, namely 25 tumor regions, 5 adjacent noncancerous liver tissues and 5 peripheral blood samples. High reproducibility was observed for the technical replicate repertoires, with mean shared-clone rates approximately 0.92 and correlation coefficients above 0.95.

The germline V gene (reference sequence) supplies CDR1 SGHKS and CDR2 YYEKEE. Trimming takes 0 bases from V and 5 bases from J, and the germline ends sit 6 bases apart. From cysteine to phenylalanine, the CDR3 is 13 amino acids long. Only the CDR3 region is kept as DNA, spanning 39 bases read in frame from base 1. This clonotype has a count of ten or more. There is no known antigen for this receptor. No much larger clonotype is one base removed from it; base qualities were not supplied. TRIzol reagent was used to extract blood RNA from unsorted whole blood, while the DNeasy Blood & Tissue kit provided the germline DNA. Chronic HBV infection was present in the patients, and the patients were treatment-naive at sampling. Before surgery, roughly 4 milliliters of peripheral blood were collected into K2EDTA tubes. A constant-region primer and ProtoScript II reverse transcriptase were used to reverse-transcribe TCRbeta-specific cDNA from roughly 480 ng total RNA. TCRbeta libraries were built with three nested multiplex PCR rounds, a slightly modified ARM-PCR procedure. The first two PCR rounds used multiplex TRBV1-TRBV30 forward primers with a Cbeta reverse primer, each for about 9 cycles. Sample barcodes and Illumina adapters were added in a final 25-cycle PCR using Deep VentR polymerase. Before sequencing, amplicons of 200-500 bp were purified from gel using a QIAquick gel extraction kit. TCRbeta amplicons were sequenced on an Illumina HiSeq 2500 with 250-bp paired-end reads. Regarding the original processing steps: Quality trimming of reads was performed with Trimmomatic v0.33, and paired reads were merged with FLASH v1.2.11 so that full CDR3 sequences could be recovered. V, D and J germline segments were assigned to the rearranged TCRbeta sequences using MiGEC v1.2.1b. Clonotype statistics and Shannon-Wiener diversity indices were calculated with VDJtools v1.0.0. To reduce sampling bias, subsequent analyses other than the diversity analysis used only the 250 most abundant clonotypes in each sample. Through fastp at Q25 and MiXCR, TCRdb rebuilt clones from the public reads, retaining in-frame beta chains. Rows are unified per CDR3 protein, each entry keeping the most common DNA and genes. TCRdb, not the authors, supplied the V and J calls. The sample records about 310,000 distinct CDR3 sequences, about 62% of which are singletons. The top ten clones comprise roughly 9% of the sample.

What the authors observed across the whole study: A significantly larger repertoire fraction was made up by the top 250 clones in tumors than in blood (p = 0.039). Since the samples were bulk and unsorted, there was no way to compare CD4+ and CD8+ T cell repertoires. Only the TCR beta chain was sequenced, so true repertoire diversity is likely underestimated because unpaired alpha chains were not captured. The study included only a few patients, and the authors note findings should be validated in a larger study. Consistent with antigen-driven expansion, pairs of tumor regions showed higher repertoire overlap (mean around 36%) than either tumor-adjacent pairs (around 17%) or tumor-blood pairs (roughly 15%).

The clonotype originates from a man in his forties or fifties with primary liver carcinoma and hepatitis B virus infection. This sequence uses TRBV5-5 and TRBJ2-1; no D segment can be confidently identified. The specimen was peripheral blood. The DNA is TGTGCCAGCAGCTTGGCCCCTAACAATGAGCAGTTCTTC. It codes for CASSLAPNNEQFF.